This T cell receptor (beta chain) was sequenced during a study of T-cell memory formation after mild COVID-19. Study background: In these data, TCR clusters were largely donor specific. General study points: CD4+ clones that contracted lay mainly in CM and EM; CD8+ ones lay in EMRA. There was no confirmation that second-wave clones peaking on day 37 were SARS-CoV-2 specific.

This clonotype was counted ten times or more. The antigen is not known. 5'RACE with constant-segment primers yielded barcoded, UMI-tagged TCR alpha and TCR beta cDNA libraries. TCRdb itself ran the 5' RACE reads through MiXCR, one entry per CDR3 protein. The sample lists about 410,000 distinct CDR3 sequences, over 15% occurring once. CDR1 and CDR2 (germline): SGHRS, YFSETQ. The length of the CDR3 is 15 residues. V gave up 2 bases and J gave up 2 bases, with 12 bases separating them. V gene TRBV5-1 combines with J gene TRBJ2-3; D is ambiguous. The clonotype was recovered from a young man who had mild COVID-19 (a few samples of this study predate the infection). Cell type and time point are not known. Specimen: PBMCs or a T cell subset sorted from them (not recorded which). CDR3 nucleotides: TGCGCCAGCAGCTTCGACGGCCTCTACACAGATACGCAGTATTTT. Protein product: CASSFDGLYTDTQYF.